This TCR beta chain came from a study of T cell responses to AZD1222 COVID-19 vaccine. Assay used: immunoSEQ multiplex PCR; TCRdb lists only in-frame clones, some missing. The data contain around 140,000 clones, more than 85% of them singletons. In regard to this clone: Its cognate antigen is unknown.

Findings and caveats of the study: Among those given AZD1222, only 6 or 7 were seropositive at baseline. Spike regions recognized by vaccine-associated CD4 TCRs spanned the protein, led by 160-218 and 743-854.

The germline gives CDR1 MNHEY, CDR2 SMNVEV (reference sequence). The CDR3 spans 14 residues. The V end lost 6 bases, the J end lost 6 bases, and 18 bases lay between the germline ends. The study pooled second doses at about 4 or about 12 weeks. Sequencing was performed on peripheral blood, taken 28 days after the second AZD1222 dose. The TCR was taken from an adult who received the AZD1222 COVID-19 vaccine. The chain couples TRBV27 to TRBJ2-7; D remains unclear. The CDR3, as DNA: TGTGCCAGCAGCCGGACGCCCCAAACCCCCGAGCAGTACTTC. This codes for CASSRTPQTPEQYF.